The rows below give T cell receptor beta chains drawn from one sample of a study of blood T cell repertoires in COVID-19. Only in-frame clones appear in the TCRdb table, and some are missing; sequencing was by immunoSEQ multiplex PCR. The repertoire consists of 200,000 to 300,000 clones, with about 89% occurring once and the leading ten covering around 2.5%. Material for sequencing was peripheral blood. Every receptor here comes from a woman in her 50s with acute or convalescent COVID-19. Each CDR3 is given with its conserved first and last residue. D genes are given only for firm matches. Some rows have no size entry. The others give once, few or many, or a class for an expanded clone.

>TRBJ2-1|TRBD2|14|TRBV19|NA
CASSALFGTSGKVF
TGTGCCAGTAGTGCACTTTTTGGGACTAGCGGGAAGGTCTTC
>TRBJ2-1|NA|15|TRBV2|NA
CASSSQRSSYNEQFF
TGTGCCAGCAGCAGCCAGCGGAGCTCCTACAATGAGCAGTTCTTC
>TRBJ2-1|NA|11|TRBV10-1|NA
CASSVGQGTFF
NA
>TRBJ1-3|NA|16|TRBV7-2|NA
CASSLPGISSGNTIYF
TGTGCCAGCAGCTTACCAGGGATCAGCTCTGGAAACACCATATATTTT
>TRBJ1-6|NA|16|TRBV19|NA
CASSSTWGGLNSPLHF
TGTGCCAGTAGTTCGACATGGGGGGGACTTAATTCACCCCTCCACTTT
>TRBJ2-2|NA|15|TRBV28|NA
CASKIGATNTGELFF
TGTGCCAGCAAGATAGGAGCCACGAACACCGGGGAGCTGTTTTTT
>TRBJ2-7|TRBD2|17|TRBV3-1/TRBV3-2|NA
CASSSSKRETPLYEQYF
TGTGCCAGCAGCTCTTCGAAGCGGGAGACCCCCCTCTACGAGCAGTACTTC
>TRBJ1-3|NA|14|TRBV29-1|once
CSVEDAPSGNTIYF
TGCAGCGTTGAAGATGCGCCCTCTGGAAACACCATATATTTT
>TRBJ2-2|NA|14|TRBV21-1|NA
CAGRQGATTGELFF
TGTGCCGGAAGACAGGGGGCTACCACCGGGGAGCTGTTTTTT
>TRBJ1-5|NA|12|TRBV6-2/TRBV6-3|NA
CASSYRDTLKHF
TGTGCCAGCAGTTACCGGGACACCCTCAAGCATTTT
>TRBJ1-3|NA|14|TRBV7-2|few
CASSLDGQGNTIYF
TGTGCCAGCAGCTTGGACGGACAAGGAAACACCATATATTTT